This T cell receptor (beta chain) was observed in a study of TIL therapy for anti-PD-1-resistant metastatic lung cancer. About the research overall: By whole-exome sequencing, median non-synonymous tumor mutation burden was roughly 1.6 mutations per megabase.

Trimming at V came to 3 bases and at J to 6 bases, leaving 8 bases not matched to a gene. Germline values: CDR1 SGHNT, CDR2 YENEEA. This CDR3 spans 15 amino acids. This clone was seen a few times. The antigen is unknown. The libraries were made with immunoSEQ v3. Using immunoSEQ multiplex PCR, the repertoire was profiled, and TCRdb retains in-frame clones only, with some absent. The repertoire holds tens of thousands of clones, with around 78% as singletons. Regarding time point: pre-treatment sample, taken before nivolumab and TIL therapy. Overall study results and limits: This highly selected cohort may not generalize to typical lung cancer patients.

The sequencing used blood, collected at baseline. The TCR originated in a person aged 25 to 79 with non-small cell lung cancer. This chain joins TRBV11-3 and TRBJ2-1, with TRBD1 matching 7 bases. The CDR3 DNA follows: TGTGCCAGCAGCTTTTTGTCCGGGACAGTCAATGAGCAGTTCTTC. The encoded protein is CASSFLSGTVNEQFF.